This T cell receptor beta chain was observed in a study of T cells in Graves' hyperthyroidism and ophthalmopathy. Study context: Blood was drawn when the patient was first diagnosed and still untreated.

In this sample, this clonotype turned up many times. Template material for amplifying TCR beta CDR3 regions consisted of RNA transcripts. A set of HTBI primers served as the primers for a first-round RT-PCR of the TCR CDR3. TCRdb used MiXCR to reprocess the multiplex PCR reads, holding one entry per CDR3 protein. The table includes around 200,000 distinct CDR3 sequences, over 15% detected once. The CDR3 extends over 15 amino acids. With 6 bases clipped from V and 4 bases from J, the junction kept 10 bases outside the gene matches. Patients aged 18 to 65 had newly diagnosed hyperthyroidism of under 2 months' duration. The diagnostic basis comprised clinical symptoms, serum thyroxine and TRAb, thyroid ultrasound and orbital computed tomography. The PBMCs studied were ones that came from 8 to 10 ml fresh peripheral blood.

The receptor was isolated from a woman aged 45-65 years with Graves' hyperthyroidism. The genes are TRBV12-3 or TRBV12-4 and TRBJ1-2; 8 positions match TRBD1. The material sequenced was blood. The CDR3 protein is CASSSGGEVGYGYTF. In DNA form, the CDR3 reads TGTGCCAGCAGCTCAGGGGGCGAGGTCGGCTATGGCTACACCTTC.